This TCR beta chain was identified during a study of T cell responses to AZD1222 COVID-19 vaccine (dated by TCRdb to the early 2020s). With regard to the full study: A total of approximately 230 trial participants underwent TCR sequencing, of whom 207 received two doses of AZD1222 and some 26 received two doses of the MenACWY control vaccine. Trial participants were enrolled by age into subgroups of 18-55, 56-69 and 70-plus years, and 148, 28 and 57 TCR-sequenced participants, respectively, were included in these subgroups.

Results the study describes overall, beyond this receptor: Conclusions about previously exposed vaccinees are limited because only six or seven AZD1222 recipients were SARS-CoV-2 seropositive at baseline. CD4 TCRs associated with the vaccine covered the entire spike protein, and the dominant responses were in regions 160-218 and 743-854. The 56-69-year group was small, and its depth increase did not reach significance, likely because of low power. Most participants were white British and females outnumbered males, and the authors suggested that clonal diversity may have been underestimated. A significant rise in spike-specific TCR breadth and depth was observed after two AZD1222 doses relative to day 0 and relative to MenACWY recipients. Because no samples from the day 14 peak response were available, repertoires could be characterized only after the peak T cell response. Reportedly, close to half of the unique spike-specific TCRs recognized epitopes lying outside the regions that are mutated in the B.1.351 and B.1.1.7 variants.

Notes on this clone: The antigen it binds to is not known. Per-nucleotide qualities are absent, and no much larger clonotype sits a single base away.

The CDR3 regions of human TCRbeta chains were analyzed by immunosequencing. As for the authors' bioinformatics: Repertoire TCRs were checked for matches against a reference library of SARS-CoV-2-specific TCRs that had been generated using the MIRA antigen-specificity platform. Breadth was defined as the fraction of unique TCRs that were SARS-CoV-2-associated, and depth was defined as the fraction of total T cells that were SARS-CoV-2-associated. Each spike-specific TCR was assigned to its reactive spike region and to a CD4 or CD8 class using the MIRA data. Log10-transformed breadth and depth values were compared by one-way ANOVA with Sidak's multiple comparisons tests. What TCRdb holds here is the immuneACCESS table cut down to in-frame rearrangements. Part of the clones is not present; checked against another copy, under half of the missing clones reflect an unresolved V gene, and the others are unexplained. V and J calls and clone size come straight from that table; D and trimming were deduced from the DNA. Counted in this sample were roughly 180,000 clones; 94% of them appeared once. Jointly, the top ten make up 1.5% to 2% of the sample.

Trimming takes 4 bases off V and 5 bases off J; junction bases not matched to a gene: 6. Via the germline V gene, CDR1 is SGHRS and CDR2 YFSETQ. The CDR3 contains 15 residues, cysteine and phenylalanine counted. Only CDR3 DNA is held: 45 bases, read in frame from base 1. In light of the paper, this sample's time point label describes: about 28 days (+/-7) after the second vaccine dose. AZD1222 recipients given second doses at about 4 weeks or at about 12 weeks were pooled, since spike-specific TCR depth and breadth were not found to differ between the two schedules. The vaccinee samples were drawn from two UK trials, COV001 and COV002, one of which was a single-blind randomized controlled phase 2/3 trial testing AZD1222 (ChAdOx1 nCoV-19) in healthy adults. For TCRbeta chain sequencing, PBMC samples from trial participants were taken at day 0 and at day 28 after the second dose.

The sample was peripheral blood, taken 28 days after the second AZD1222 dose. This chain is built from TRBV5-1 and TRBJ2-1; 10 nucleotides in the junction match TRBD2. The source is an adult who received the AZD1222 COVID-19 vaccine. The CDR3 region has the sequence CASSPSGTSDNEQFF. The nucleotide sequence is TGCGCCAGCAGCCCTTCCGGGACTAGCGACAATGAGCAGTTCTTC. The full variable domain, with segments outside the CDR3 supplied by the reference TRBV5-1 and TRBJ2-1 proteins, appears as KAGVTQTPRYLIKTRGQQVTLSCSPISGHRSVSWYQQTPGQGLQFLFEYFSETQRNKGNFPGRFSGRQFSNSRSEMNVSTLELGDSALYLCASSPSGTSDNEQFFGPGTRLTVL.